This T cell receptor beta chain was sequenced in a study of shared T cell receptors in the human thymus. Assay: immunoSEQ multiplex PCR; the TCRdb copy retains only in-frame clones and omits some. The table includes about 710,000 clones, 80% to 90% detected once. V was cut by 0 bases and J by 4 bases, with 6 bases left in between. In germline, CDR1 is SGHDN, CDR2 FVKESK. The length of the CDR3 is 14 residues. The data were also submitted as part of a second study, on human thymus T cells. That paper notes: Donation was from healthy Finnish infants who were having corrective surgery that addressed congenital heart defects. Resected material from corrective heart surgery provided the thymus tissue analysed. Related research has reported that thymic repertoires overlap highly among unrelated individuals.

Sequences were obtained from thymocytes. The clonotype was recovered from a boy younger than two with a congenital heart defect. The chain joins TRBV14 to TRBJ2-2; the D gene is possibly TRBD1 (6 bases). The CDR3 nucleotides read TGTGCCAGCAGCCAAGACAGGGGCACCGGGGAGCTGTTTTTT. Its protein is CASSQDRGTGELFF.